These T cell receptor beta chains were read from a single sample in a study of blood T cell repertoires in COVID-19. Sequencing was performed with immunoSEQ multiplex PCR; in TCRdb, only in-frame clones are kept and a portion is missing. In the table there are 150,000 to 200,000 clones, 70% to 90% of which are singletons. Sequenced input: peripheral blood. The receptors here all came from a man in his 60s with acute or convalescent COVID-19. The CDR3 runs from the conserved cysteine through the conserved F or W. The D gene is left open where the match is weak. A clone size is listed for some rows: how often the clone was seen (once, few, many), or a class if it is expanded.

abundance	d_gene	j_gene	v_gene	len	CDR3aa	CDR3nt
.	TRBD2	TRBJ2-2	TRBV19	17	CASSPNRSGRAVGELFF	TGTGCCAGTAGTCCGAACCGAAGCGGGAGGGCCGTCGGGGAGCTGTTTTTT
.	.	TRBJ2-2	TRBV6-1	16	CASSEVWAGVFGELFF	TGTGCCAGCAGTGAAGTCTGGGCAGGGGTCTTCGGGGAGCTGTTTTTT
.	.	TRBJ2-2	TRBV3-1/TRBV3-2	13	CASSPQGAGELFF	TGTGCCAGCAGCCCACAGGGCGCCGGGGAGCTGTTTTTT
once	.	TRBJ2-1	TRBV3-1/TRBV3-2	15	CASSPIAGAYNEQFF	TGTGCCAGCAGCCCTATAGCCGGGGCCTACAATGAGCAGTTCTTC
.	.	TRBJ1-5	TRBV3-1/TRBV3-2	12	CASSRTGGAQHF	TGTGCCAGCAGCCGCACGGGGGGGGCCCAGCATTTT
.	.	TRBJ1-6	TRBV28	16	CASSPVAGRGNSPLHF	TGTGCCAGCAGTCCCGTGGCGGGGAGGGGAAATTCACCCCTCCACTTT
once	TRBD2	TRBJ2-1	TRBV7-6	15	CASSPGLAEDNEQFF	TGTGCCAGCAGCCCGGGACTAGCGGAAGACAATGAGCAGTTCTTC
.	TRBD2	TRBJ2-1	TRBV5-4	16	CASSPHPGLAADVGFF	TGTGCCAGCAGCCCCCACCCCGGACTAGCGGCGGACGTAGGGTTCTTC
.	.	TRBJ1-5	TRBV27	14	CASSLNRDNQPQHF	TGTGCCAGCAGTTTAAACAGGGACAATCAGCCCCAGCATTTT
.	TRBD1	TRBJ2-1	TRBV6-5	15	CASSYSRTGGYEQFF	TGTGCCAGCAGTTACTCGAGGACAGGGGGCTATGAGCAGTTCTTC
.	TRBD1	TRBJ1-2	TRBV6-5	15	CASSYLTGGGYGYTF	TGTGCCAGCAGTTACCTAACAGGGGGAGGATATGGCTACACCTTC
.	.	TRBJ1-4	TRBV7-8	14	CASSFSGNGEKLFF	TGTGCCAGCAGCTTCTCCGGGAACGGTGAAAAACTGTTTTTT
once	.	TRBJ2-2	TRBV7-3	13	CASSSATAGELFF	TGTGCCAGCAGCTCAGCGACCGCCGGGGAGCTGTTTTTT
.	.	TRBJ2-1	TRBV28	14	CASSFWGRENEQFF	TGTGCCAGCAGTTTTTGGGGGCGCGAGAATGAGCAGTTCTTC
.	TRBD2	TRBJ2-7	TRBV28	15	CASSSASGRGYEQYF	TGTGCCAGCAGTTCTGCGAGCGGGAGGGGGTACGAGCAGTACTTC
.	TRBD1	TRBJ1-1	TRBV30	20	CAWAPLLDRGDGRVNTEAFF	TGTGCCTGGGCCCCCCTTCTAGACAGGGGGGACGGTAGGGTGAACACTGAAGCTTTCTTT
.	.	TRBJ2-1	TRBV5-1	16	CASSLTARGTYNEQFF	TGCGCCAGCAGCTTAACGGCCCGGGGAACCTACAATGAGCAGTTCTTC
.	.	TRBJ1-6	TRBV19	14	CASSIRDYDSPLHF	TGTGCCAGTAGTATTCGGGACTACGATTCACCCCTCCACTTT
.	.	TRBJ1-2	TRBV28	15	CASRGGPRANYGYTF	TGTGCCAGCAGAGGGGGACCAAGAGCTAACTATGGCTACACCTTC
.	.	TRBJ1-2	TRBV19	20	CASSIGPLKLTARPNYGYTF	TGTGCCAGTAGTATAGGGCCCTTGAAACTGACAGCCCGGCCCAACTATGGCTACACCTTC
.	TRBD1	TRBJ1-2	TRBV6-5	11	CASRQGYGYTF	TGTGCCAGTAGACAGGGCTATGGCTACACCTTC
.	.	TRBJ1-1	TRBV6-5	13	CASSTAGRTEAFF	TGTGCCAGCAGTACCGCGGGTCGGACTGAAGCTTTCTTT
.	.	TRBJ2-7	TRBV10-3	12	CAISDRVYEQYF	TGTGCCATCAGTGACAGGGTCTACGAGCAGTACTTC
.	.	TRBJ2-3	TRBV28	14	CASSLLGPPDTQYF	TGTGCCAGCAGTTTACTGGGGCCCCCAGATACGCAGTATTTT
.	.	TRBJ2-7	TRBV27	13	CASSFRGWDEQYF	TGTGCCAGCAGTTTCCGGGGGTGGGACGAGCAGTACTTC
once	.	TRBJ1-2	TRBV15	14	CATSRDRGGRGYTF	TGTGCCACCAGCAGAGATCGGGGGGGCCGGGGCTACACCTTC
once	.	TRBJ1-5	TRBV4-1	14	CASSPYRADQPQHF	TGCGCCAGCAGCCCATACAGGGCTGATCAGCCCCAGCATTTT
.	.	TRBJ2-7	TRBV7-3	15	CASSWTGQSGDEQYF	TGTGCCAGCAGCTGGACCGGACAGAGCGGCGACGAGCAGTACTTC
once	.	TRBJ2-5	TRBV28	10	CASSQETQYF	TGTGCCAGCAGCCAGGAGACCCAGTACTTC
.	.	TRBJ1-1	TRBV4-1	15	CASSQDLQRNTEAFF	TGCGCCAGCAGCCAAGATTTACAGAGGAACACTGAAGCTTTCTTT
once	.	TRBJ1-1	TRBV5-4	15	CASSWGVPGGTEAFF	TGTGCCAGCAGCTGGGGGGTCCCGGGGGGCACTGAAGCTTTCTTT
.	.	TRBJ2-7	TRBV3-1/TRBV3-2	13	CASSLNPRGEQYF	TGTGCCAGCAGCCTCAATCCCAGAGGCGAGCAGTACTTC
.	.	TRBJ2-1	TRBV5-1	15	CASSSSVSSYNEQFF	TGCGCCAGCAGCTCCTCAGTCAGCTCCTACAATGAGCAGTTCTTC
few	.	TRBJ1-2	TRBV29-1	12	CSVADYNYGYTF	TGCAGCGTTGCGGACTATAACTATGGCTACACCTTC
.	TRBD1	TRBJ2-1	TRBV28	16	CASSLLVGGGRNEQFF	TGTGCCAGCAGTTTATTAGTAGGGGGCGGTCGGAATGAGCAGTTCTTC
.	TRBD1	TRBJ1-2	TRBV7-9	16	CASSPGQGASGYGYTF	TGTGCCAGCAGCCCTGGACAGGGGGCCAGCGGCTATGGCTACACCTTC
.	TRBD1	TRBJ1-2	TRBV28	15	CASSFSAGGYYGYTF	TGTGCCAGCAGTTTCTCGGCAGGGGGGTACTATGGCTACACCTTC
.	TRBD1	TRBJ2-1	TRBV10-3	16	CAISDARGRSYNEQFF	TGTGCCATCAGTGATGCCAGGGGGCGCTCCTACAATGAGCAGTTCTTC
.	TRBD2	TRBJ2-1	TRBV28	14	CASSPVGTSNEQFF	TGTGCCAGCAGCCCTGTAGGGACTAGTAATGAGCAGTTCTTC
few	.	TRBJ1-6	TRBV18	15	CASSQTPSGNSPLHF	TGTGCCAGCTCACAGACTCCCTCGGGGAATTCACCCCTCCACTTT